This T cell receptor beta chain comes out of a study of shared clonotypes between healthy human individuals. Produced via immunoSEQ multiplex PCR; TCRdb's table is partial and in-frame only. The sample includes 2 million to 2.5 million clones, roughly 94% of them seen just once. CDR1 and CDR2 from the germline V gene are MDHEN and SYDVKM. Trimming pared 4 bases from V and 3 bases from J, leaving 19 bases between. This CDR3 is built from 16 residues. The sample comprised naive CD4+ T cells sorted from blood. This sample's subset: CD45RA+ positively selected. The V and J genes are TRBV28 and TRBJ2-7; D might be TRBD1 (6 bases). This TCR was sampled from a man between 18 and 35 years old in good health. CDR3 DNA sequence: TGTGCCAGCAGTTCCTCAGGGGCCCATCAGAACTACGAGCAGTACTTC. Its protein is CASSSSGAHQNYEQYF.